These 21 T cell receptor beta chains originate from one sample sequenced in a study of T-cell reconstitution after alpha-beta-depleted transplantation in children. Using unique molecular identifiers, the investigators prepared the TCRbeta library. TCRdb used MiXCR to reprocess the PCR reads, holding one entry per CDR3 protein. In the table there are about 610,000 distinct CDR3 sequences, over 9.5% of which are singletons. The sequencing used PBMCs from the stem cell graft donor, collected from the stem cell graft. The receptors come from a human donor who donated a stem cell graft to a child with acute myeloid leukemia.

This clonotype occurred many times. The chain uses TRBV9 and TRBJ2-1; D is possibly TRBD2 (6 bases). V lost 0 bases and J lost 0, with 19 bases in between. Germline loops: CDR1 SGDLS, CDR2 YYNGEE. CDR3 length: 19 amino acids. CDR3 amino acids: CASSVDPLTSRSSYNEQFF. CDR3 coding DNA: TGTGCCAGCAGCGTAGATCCCCTCACTAGCCGGAGCTCCTACAATGAGCAGTTCTTC.

This clonotype turned up a few times. V gene TRBV6-2 or TRBV6-3 combines with J gene TRBJ2-7; D is possibly TRBD2 (5 bases). This CDR3 spans 15 amino acids. Per the germline V gene, CDR1 is MNHEY and CDR2 is SVGEGT. V gave up 10 bases and J gave up 6 bases, with 25 bases separating them. As DNA, the CDR3 is TGTGCCACCATTCCATTTAGCGCTGTCGCGGGCGAGCAGTACTTC. Translation gives CATIPFSAVAGEQYF.

The sample holds many counts of this clonotype. As DNA, the CDR3 is TGTGCCAGCAGGCTCGGCGCAGGGGCCAACACCGGGGAGCTGTTTTTT. Protein sequence: CASRLGAGANTGELFF. The J gene is TRBJ2-2, the V gene TRBV6-1, with D tentatively TRBD1 (6 bases). The CDR3 consists of 16 residues. CDR1 and CDR2 from the germline V gene are MNHNS and SASEGT. The V gene lost 6 bases and the J gene lost 2 bases, with 16 bases spanning the gap.

This clonotype was seen ten or more times. The V gene is TRBV21-1, the J gene TRBJ2-1; the D segment call TRBD1 is taken from the table without a DNA check. TRBV21-1 is termed a pseudogene. The CDR3 is 15 amino acids. For the CDR3, the DNA is TGTGCCAGCAGTGTCGGTCGGGACAAGAACAATGAGCAGTTCTTC. Translated: CASSVGRDKNNEQFF.

This clonotype was observed a few times. The V call is TRBV29-1, the J call TRBJ1-4; D is undetermined. The CDR3 is 11 residues long. Trimming removed 7 bases from V and 7 bases from J, with 10 bases in between. The V gene's germline CDR1 is SQVTM and CDR2 ANQGSEA. DNA for the CDR3: TGCAGCGGAGTGAGACGTGAAAAACTGTTTTTT. Amino acid sequence: CSGVRREKLFF. The full variable domain, its missing parts supplied by reference TRBV29-1 and TRBJ1-4, is SAVISQKPSRDICQRGTSLTIQCQVDSQVTMMFWYRQQPGQSLTLIATANQGSEATYESGFVIDKFPISRPNLTFSTLTVSNMSPEDSSIYLCSGVRREKLFFGSGTQLSVL.

This clonotype was detected many times. The chain joins TRBV9 to TRBJ2-3, with D possibly matching TRBD2 (6 bases). The CDR3 totals 15 residues. Germline V gene lookup returns CDR1 SGDLS and CDR2 YYNGEE. The V end was cut by 4 bases, the J end by 4 bases, with 16 bases between. CDR3 nucleotide sequence: TGTGCCAGCAGCCACCCTAGCGAGCGGGCAGATACGCAGTATTTT. Translated, it gives CASSHPSERADTQYF.

The rearrangement uses TRBV29-1 and TRBJ2-7, with D maybe TRBD2 (5 bases). Per germline, CDR1 SQVTM and CDR2 ANQGSEA. The CDR3 runs to 11 residues. The germline V and J ends were trimmed by 6 bases and 8 bases, with 14 bases remaining between them. The CDR3 DNA sequence: TGCAGCGTGGACTCCGGGGATAAGCAGTACTTC. Its translation: CSVDSGDKQYF.

This clonotype was recorded only once. This sequence joins TRBV10-3 and TRBJ2-7, with D possibly matching TRBD1 (7 bases). This CDR3 is built from 15 residues. V shed 6 bases and J shed 2 bases, with 17 bases lying between them. Germline V gene sequence: CDR1 ENHRY, CDR2 SYGVKD. In DNA, the CDR3 is TGTGCCATCAGGGCAGGCGGGACAGCACCCTACGAGCAGTACTTC. Encoded protein: CAIRAGGTAPYEQYF.

J is TRBJ2-1 and V is TRBV4-2; 7 nucleotides align to TRBD2. The CDR3 has 17 residues. From germline, CDR1 is LGHNA and CDR2 YNFKEQ. V lost 1 base to trimming and J lost 8 bases; unmatched junction nucleotides: 14. The DNA for the CDR3 is TGTGCCAGCAGCCAAGGCGTAAGACTAGCCGGGGTCCATGAGCAGTTCTTC. Translation gives CASSQGVRLAGVHEQFF.

Only a few counts were recorded for this clonotype. The CDR3 is CASSLVSRPVGAVGTYEQYF. The CDR3, as DNA: TGTGCCAGCAGCTTAGTAAGCAGGCCGGTTGGGGCGGTGGGGACCTACGAGCAGTACTTC. The chain is built from TRBV11-2 and TRBJ2-7; weak D call: TRBD1 (5 bases). The V and J ends lost 1 base and 2 bases respectively, with 27 bases between them. The CDR3 totals 20 residues. Germline V gives CDR1 SGHAT, CDR2 FQNNGV.

V gene TRBV5-8 combines with J gene TRBJ1-2; D is uncertain. Trimming stripped 4 bases from V and 7 bases from J, with 23 bases between. The CDR3 is made up of 16 amino acids. Germline CDR1 and CDR2: SGHTS and YDEGEE. The CDR3 loop is CASSLIGPPLASGYTF. DNA for the CDR3: TGTGCCAGCAGCCTGATCGGTCCACCGCTGGCTAGTGGCTACACCTTC.

This clonotype occurred a few times. The chain carries TRBV20-1 and TRBJ2-1; TRBD2 aligns across 7 bases. V lost 0 bases, J lost 7 bases, and 9 bases stayed unmatched. CDR3 size: 15 residues. In germline, CDR1 is DFQATT, CDR2 SNEGSKA (reference sequence). CDR3 amino acids: CSARDLRGSRNEQFF. CDR3 DNA sequence: TGCAGTGCTAGAGATCTCCGCGGGAGTCGGAATGAGCAGTTCTTC.

The table lists this clonotype with many counts. This rearrangement joins TRBV29-1 to TRBJ2-5; TRBD2 aligns across 7 bases. This CDR3 comprises 11 residues. J gave up 6 bases and V 7 bases, and 5 bases lay outside the gene matches. Looked up from germline, CDR1 is SQVTM and CDR2 is ANQGSEA. This CDR3 reads CSAKREQTQYF. The CDR3 nucleotides are TGCAGCGCTAAGCGGGAACAGACCCAGTACTTC.

This clonotype was counted between two and nine times. The DNA for the CDR3 is TGCAGTGCTAGAGCCCCCAGCGGGAGGGCCTTCCTTAGGTACAATGAGCAGTTCTTC. Protein sequence: CSARAPSGRAFLRYNEQFF. The gene calls are TRBV20-1 and TRBJ2-1, with 10 bases matching TRBD2. The CDR3 runs to 19 residues. CDR1 and CDR2 (germline): DFQATT, SNEGSKA (reference sequence). The junction had 16 bases not matched to a gene; V was cut back by 1 base and J by 4 bases.

This chain uses TRBV5-1 with TRBJ2-5; 8 nucleotides match TRBD1. Germline V lookup: CDR1 SGHRS, CDR2 YFSETQ. The V gene end was trimmed by 3 bases and the J gene end by 5 bases; junction bases not matched to a gene: 9. The CDR3 is 15 residues long. The CDR3: CASSSSGTGTETQYF. CDR3 in DNA: TGCGCCAGCAGCTCCTCCGGGACAGGAACGGAGACCCAGTACTTC. The whole variable domain, filled in from reference TRBV5-1 and TRBJ2-5, reads KAGVTQTPRYLIKTRGQQVTLSCSPISGHRSVSWYQQTPGQGLQFLFEYFSETQRNKGNFPGRFSGRQFSNSRSEMNVSTLELGDSALYLCASSSSGTGTETQYFGPGTRLLVL.

The gene calls are TRBV7-2 and TRBJ2-5, with 7 bases that match TRBD1. Germline V gene lookup returns CDR1 SGHTA and CDR2 FQGNSA. CDR3 length: 14 amino acids. V was pared by 4 bases and J by 5 bases, with 7 bases of the junction left unmatched. CDR3 DNA sequence: TGTGCCAGCAGCTCTCGACAGGGAACGGAGACCCAGTACTTC. This sequence encodes CASSSRQGTETQYF.

The chain combines TRBV6-2 or TRBV6-3 with TRBJ2-1; D possibly uses TRBD1 or TRBD2 (5 bases each). Trimming removed 2 bases from V and 1 base from J, with 18 bases in between. The CDR3 runs 18 residues. The germline V gene has CDR1 MNHEY and CDR2 SVGEGT. CDR3 DNA: TGTGCCAGCAGTTACCGTAGAGACCGGGGCCCTTCCTACAATGAGCAGTTCTTC. Its translation is CASSYRRDRGPSYNEQFF.

In its sample, this clonotype was seen a few times. The chain links TRBV12-3 or TRBV12-4 to TRBJ2-5, with D maybe TRBD1 (6 bases). This CDR3 spans 13 amino acids. V was pared by 7 bases and J by 5 bases, with 14 bases between. The CDR3 bases are TGTGCCAGCACTTCGGCAGGGGCGGAGACCCAGTACTTC. Residues: CASTSAGAETQYF.

V is TRBV28 and J is TRBJ2-5, with D hard to call. CDR1 and CDR2 from the germline V gene are MDHEN and SYDVKM. The germline V and J ends were trimmed by 5 bases and 2 bases, with 18 bases remaining between them. This CDR3 spans 16 amino acids. The CDR3 DNA is TGTGCCAGCAGTCCCCAGCGCATTAGTTTGCAAGAGACCCAGTACTTC. It yields the protein CASSPQRISLQETQYF.

V and J are TRBV7-2 and TRBJ2-7, with 8 bases matching TRBD2. The germline V gene encodes CDR1 SGHTA and CDR2 FQGNSA. J was trimmed by 2 bases and V by 5 bases; bases with no gene match: 11. The CDR3 is 16 amino acids. In nucleotides, the CDR3 is TGTGCCAGCAGCATTACAGGGACTAGTCGAGCCTACGAGCAGTACTTC. This codes for CASSITGTSRAYEQYF.

This clonotype was observed at least ten times. This chain links TRBV6-2 or TRBV6-3 with TRBJ1-5, with D unresolved. Trimming stripped 6 bases from V and 6 bases from J, with 18 bases between. CDR1 MNHEY and CDR2 SVGEGT come from the germline V gene. The CDR3 is 15 residues long. CDR3 DNA sequence: TGTGCCAGCAGGAACCGGGCCACACCGGGTCAGCCCCAGCATTTT. Translation: CASRNRATPGQPQHF.